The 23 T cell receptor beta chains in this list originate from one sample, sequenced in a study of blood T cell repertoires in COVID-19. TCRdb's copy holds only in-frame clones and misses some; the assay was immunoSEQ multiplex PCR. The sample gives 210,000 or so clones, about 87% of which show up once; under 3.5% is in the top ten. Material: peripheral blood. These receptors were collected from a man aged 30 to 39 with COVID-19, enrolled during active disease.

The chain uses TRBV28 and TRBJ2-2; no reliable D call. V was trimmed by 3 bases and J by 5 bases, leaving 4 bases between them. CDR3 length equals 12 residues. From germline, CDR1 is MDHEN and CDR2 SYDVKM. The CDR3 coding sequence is TGTGCCAGCAGTTTGGAGACCGGGGAGCTGTTTTTT. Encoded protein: CASSLETGELFF.

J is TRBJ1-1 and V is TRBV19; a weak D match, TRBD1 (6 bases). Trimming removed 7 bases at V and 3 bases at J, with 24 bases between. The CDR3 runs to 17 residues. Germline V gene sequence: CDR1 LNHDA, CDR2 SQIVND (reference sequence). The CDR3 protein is CASIRTEIVEADTEAFF. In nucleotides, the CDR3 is TGTGCCAGTATACGGACAGAGATCGTGGAAGCGGACACTGAAGCTTTCTTT. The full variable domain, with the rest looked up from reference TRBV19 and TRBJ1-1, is DGGITQSPKYLFRKEGQNVTLSCEQNLNHDAMYWYRQDPGQGLRLIYYSQIVNDFQKGDIAEGYSVSREKKESFPLTVTSAQKNPTAFYLCASIRTEIVEADTEAFFGQGTRLTVV.

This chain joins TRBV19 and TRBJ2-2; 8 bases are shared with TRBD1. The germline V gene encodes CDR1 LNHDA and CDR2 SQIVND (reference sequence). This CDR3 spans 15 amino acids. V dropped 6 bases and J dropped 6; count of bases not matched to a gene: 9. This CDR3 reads CASSRTGSFSGELFF. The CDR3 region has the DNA TGTGCCAGTAGCCGGACAGGGAGTTTTTCCGGGGAGCTGTTTTTT.

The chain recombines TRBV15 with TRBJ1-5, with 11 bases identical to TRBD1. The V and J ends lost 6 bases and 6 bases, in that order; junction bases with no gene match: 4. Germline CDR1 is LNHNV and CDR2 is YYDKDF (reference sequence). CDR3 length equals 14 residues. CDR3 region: CATRGQGEGQPQHF. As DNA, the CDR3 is TGTGCCACCAGGGGACAGGGGGAGGGTCAGCCCCAGCATTTT.

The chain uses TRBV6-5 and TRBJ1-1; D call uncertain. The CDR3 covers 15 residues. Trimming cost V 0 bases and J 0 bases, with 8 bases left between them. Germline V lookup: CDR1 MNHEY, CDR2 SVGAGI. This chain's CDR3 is CASSYSFSLNTEAFF. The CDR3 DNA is TGTGCCAGCAGTTACTCCTTTTCGTTGAACACTGAAGCTTTCTTT.

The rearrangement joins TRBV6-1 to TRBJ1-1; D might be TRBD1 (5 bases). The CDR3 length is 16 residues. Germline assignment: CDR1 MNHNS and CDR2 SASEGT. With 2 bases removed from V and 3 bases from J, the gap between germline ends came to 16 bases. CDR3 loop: CASSENIRTYDTEAFF. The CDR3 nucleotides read TGTGCCAGCAGTGAAAATATCCGGACATATGACACTGAAGCTTTCTTT.

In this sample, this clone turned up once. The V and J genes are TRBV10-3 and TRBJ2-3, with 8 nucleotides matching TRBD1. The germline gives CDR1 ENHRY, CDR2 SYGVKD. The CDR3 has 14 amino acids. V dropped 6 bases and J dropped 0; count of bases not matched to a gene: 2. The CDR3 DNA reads TGTGCCATCAGCAGGGGGCAGAGCACAGATACGCAGTATTTT. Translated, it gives CAISRGQSTDTQYF.

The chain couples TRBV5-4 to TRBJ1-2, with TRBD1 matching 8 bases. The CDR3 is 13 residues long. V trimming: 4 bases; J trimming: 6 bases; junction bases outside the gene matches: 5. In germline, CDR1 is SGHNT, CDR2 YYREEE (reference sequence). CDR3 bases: TGTGCCAGCAGCGCGACAGGGGTTGATGGCTACACCTTC. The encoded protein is CASSATGVDGYTF.

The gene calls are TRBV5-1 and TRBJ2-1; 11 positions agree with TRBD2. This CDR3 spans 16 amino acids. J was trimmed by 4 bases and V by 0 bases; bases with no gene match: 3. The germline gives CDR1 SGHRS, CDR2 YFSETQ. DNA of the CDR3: TGCGCCAGCAGCTTGGGGACTAGCGGGCTATACAATGAGCAGTTCTTC. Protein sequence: CASSLGTSGLYNEQFF.

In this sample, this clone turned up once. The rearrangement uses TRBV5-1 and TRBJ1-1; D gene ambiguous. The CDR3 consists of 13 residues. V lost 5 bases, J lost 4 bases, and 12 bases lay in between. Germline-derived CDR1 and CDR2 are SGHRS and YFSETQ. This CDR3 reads CASRRAGGTEAFF. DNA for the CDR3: TGCGCCAGCAGGCGCGCAGGAGGCACTGAAGCTTTCTTT.

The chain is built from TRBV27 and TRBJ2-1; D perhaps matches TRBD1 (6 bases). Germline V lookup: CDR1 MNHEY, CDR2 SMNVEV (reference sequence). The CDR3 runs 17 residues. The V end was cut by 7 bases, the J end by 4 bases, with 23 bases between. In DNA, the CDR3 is TGTGCCAGCAACCCAACGGACAGTTTGGGGTTTTACAATGAGCAGTTCTTC. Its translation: CASNPTDSLGFYNEQFF.

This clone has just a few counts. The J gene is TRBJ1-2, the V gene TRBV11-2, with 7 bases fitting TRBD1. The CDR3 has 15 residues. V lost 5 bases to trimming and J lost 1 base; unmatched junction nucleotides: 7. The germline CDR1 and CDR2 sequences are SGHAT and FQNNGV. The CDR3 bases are TGTGCCAGCAGCCACGGGGACAGACTTAACTATGGCTACACCTTC. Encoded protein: CASSHGDRLNYGYTF. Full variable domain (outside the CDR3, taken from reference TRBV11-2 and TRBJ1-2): EAGVAQSPRYKIIEKRQSVAFWCNPISGHATLYWYQQILGQGPKLLIQFQNNGVVDDSQLPKDRFSAERLKGVDSTLKIQPAKLEDSAVYLCASSHGDRLNYGYTFGSGTRLTVV.

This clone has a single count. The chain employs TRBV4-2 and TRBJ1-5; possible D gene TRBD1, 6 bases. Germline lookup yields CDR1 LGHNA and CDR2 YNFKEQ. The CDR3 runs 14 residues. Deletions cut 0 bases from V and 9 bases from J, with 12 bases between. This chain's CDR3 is CASSQEQGKGPQHF. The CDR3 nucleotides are TGTGCCAGCAGCCAAGAGCAGGGGAAGGGGCCCCAGCATTTT.

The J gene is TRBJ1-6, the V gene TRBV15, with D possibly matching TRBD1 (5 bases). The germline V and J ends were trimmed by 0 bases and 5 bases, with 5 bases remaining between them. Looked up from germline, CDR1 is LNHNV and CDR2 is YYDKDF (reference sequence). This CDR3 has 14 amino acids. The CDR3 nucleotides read TGTGCCACCAGCAGAGACAGGGATAATTCACCCCTCCACTTT. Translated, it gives CATSRDRDNSPLHF.

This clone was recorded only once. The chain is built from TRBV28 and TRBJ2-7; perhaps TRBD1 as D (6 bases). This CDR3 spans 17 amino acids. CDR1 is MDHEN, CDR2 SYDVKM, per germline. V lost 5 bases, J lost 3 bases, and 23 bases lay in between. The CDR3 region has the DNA TGTGCCAGCAGTCCACAGGGATACGGAAGACGTTTCTACGAGCAGTACTTC. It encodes CASSPQGYGRRFYEQYF.

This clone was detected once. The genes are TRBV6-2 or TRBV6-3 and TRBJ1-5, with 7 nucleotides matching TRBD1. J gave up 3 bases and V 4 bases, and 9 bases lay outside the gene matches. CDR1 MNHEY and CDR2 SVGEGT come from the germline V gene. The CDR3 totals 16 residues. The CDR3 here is CASSLFRDRFNQPQHF. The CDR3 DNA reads TGTGCCAGCAGTTTATTCCGGGACAGATTCAATCAGCCCCAGCATTTT.

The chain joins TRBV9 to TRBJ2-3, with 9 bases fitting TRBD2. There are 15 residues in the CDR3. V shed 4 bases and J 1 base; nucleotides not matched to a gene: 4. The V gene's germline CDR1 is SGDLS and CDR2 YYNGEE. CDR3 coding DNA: TGTGCCAGCAGCCTCCGACTAGCGGGCACAGATACGCAGTATTTT. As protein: CASSLRLAGTDTQYF.

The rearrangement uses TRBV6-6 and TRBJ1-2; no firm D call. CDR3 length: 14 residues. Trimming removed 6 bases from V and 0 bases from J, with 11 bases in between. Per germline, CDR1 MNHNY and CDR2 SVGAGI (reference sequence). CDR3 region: CASSTFTANYGYTF. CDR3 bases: TGTGCCAGCAGCACTTTCACAGCTAACTATGGCTACACCTTC.

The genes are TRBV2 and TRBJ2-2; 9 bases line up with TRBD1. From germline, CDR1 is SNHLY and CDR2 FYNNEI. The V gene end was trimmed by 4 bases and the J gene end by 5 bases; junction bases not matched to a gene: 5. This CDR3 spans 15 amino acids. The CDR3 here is CASSVPGQGTGELFF. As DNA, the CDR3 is TGTGCCAGCAGTGTACCGGGACAGGGAACCGGGGAGCTGTTTTTT.

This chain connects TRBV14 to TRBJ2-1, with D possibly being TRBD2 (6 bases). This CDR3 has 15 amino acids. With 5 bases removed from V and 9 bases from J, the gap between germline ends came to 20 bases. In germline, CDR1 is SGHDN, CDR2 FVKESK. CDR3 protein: CASSSRRERVSEQFF. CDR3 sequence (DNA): TGTGCCAGCAGCTCTAGGCGGGAACGCGTTAGTGAGCAGTTCTTC.

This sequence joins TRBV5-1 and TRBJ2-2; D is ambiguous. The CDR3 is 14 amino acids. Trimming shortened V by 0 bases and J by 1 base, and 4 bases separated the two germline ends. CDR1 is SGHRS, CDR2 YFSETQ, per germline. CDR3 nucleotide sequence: TGCGCCAGCAGCTTGGCCTGGAACACCGGGGAGCTGTTTTTT. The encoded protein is CASSLAWNTGELFF.

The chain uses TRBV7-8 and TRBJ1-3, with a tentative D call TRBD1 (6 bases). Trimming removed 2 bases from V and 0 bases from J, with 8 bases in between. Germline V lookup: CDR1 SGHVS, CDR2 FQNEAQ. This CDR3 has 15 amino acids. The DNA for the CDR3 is TGTGCCAGCAGCTTAAGGGGGATCTCTGGAAACACCATATATTTT. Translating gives CASSLRGISGNTIYF.

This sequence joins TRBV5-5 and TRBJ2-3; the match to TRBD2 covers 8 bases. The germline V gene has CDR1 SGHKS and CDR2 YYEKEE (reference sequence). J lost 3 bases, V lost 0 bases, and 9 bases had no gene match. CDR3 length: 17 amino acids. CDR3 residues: CASSLAWAGGNTDTQYF. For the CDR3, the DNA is TGTGCCAGCAGCTTGGCATGGGCGGGGGGAAATACAGATACGCAGTATTTT. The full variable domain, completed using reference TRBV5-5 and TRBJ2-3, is DAGVTQSPTHLIKTRGQQVTLRCSPISGHKSVSWYQQVLGQGPQFIFQYYEKEERGRGNFPDRFSARQFPNYSSELNVNALLLGDSALYLCASSLAWAGGNTDTQYFGPGTRLTVL.